The rows below give T cell receptor beta chains drawn from one sample of a study of cytomegalovirus exposure and HLA in healthy donors. Assay: immunoSEQ multiplex PCR; the TCRdb copy retains only in-frame clones and omits some. The sample lists fewer than 110,000 clones, around 85% seen once, with around 2% in the top ten. Material: PBMCs. The receptors were gathered from a man aged 25 to 40 in good health and CMV-seronegative. Each CDR3 is given with its conserved first and last residue. A D gene is named only where the DNA matches it firmly. The size field is filled for only some rows; it gives once, few, many or a size class.

DNA,CDR3,V,size,J,D
TGTGCCAGCAGCGAGATCTTGAGCGGCAATCAGCCCCAGCATTTT,CASSEILSGNQPQHF,TRBV2,NA,TRBJ1-5,NA
TGCAGCGTGCAGGCCACTCTTTCTGGAAACACCATATATTTT,CSVQATLSGNTIYF,TRBV29-1,NA,TRBJ1-3,NA
TGCGCCAGCCGCCCGGGGACTAGCGGGAAGGAGAATGAGCAGTTCTTC,CASRPGTSGKENEQFF,TRBV5-1,NA,TRBJ2-1,TRBD2
TGTGCCAGCAGTGAAAGGGCCGGGTTGGACAGGGGACCACAGGGGTGTGGCTACACCTTC,CASSERAGLDRGPQGCGYTF,TRBV6-1,NA,TRBJ1-2,TRBD1
TGTGCCAGCAGCTTAGATTCGGGCTCCTACGAGCAGTACTTC,CASSLDSGSYEQYF,TRBV11-2,NA,TRBJ2-7,NA
TGTGCCAGCAGCCCTACAGGGCTCTCCTACGAGCAGTACTTC,CASSPTGLSYEQYF,TRBV5-6,NA,TRBJ2-7,NA
TGTGCCAGCGTGGGATGGGAGGCAGATACGCAGTATTTT,CASVGWEADTQYF,TRBV6-6,NA,TRBJ2-3,NA
TGTGCCTGGAGTGTAAACCTGAGGGGGCGTCTTTTTAGGAACACTGAAGCTTTCTTT,CAWSVNLRGRLFRNTEAFF,TRBV30,NA,TRBJ1-1,TRBD1
TGTGCCAGCAGCCAAGATTTGGGGCCCTGGGTGTACGAGCAGTACTTC,CASSQDLGPWVYEQYF,TRBV28,NA,TRBJ2-7,NA
TGCGCCAGCAGCCCGGACACAGGGCTGGACGAGCAGTACTTC,CASSPDTGLDEQYF,TRBV5-1,NA,TRBJ2-7,NA
TGCGCCAGCAGCCGCCAGACAGGGGGCAAGGGAGATACGCAGTATTTT,CASSRQTGGKGDTQYF,TRBV4-1,NA,TRBJ2-3,TRBD1
TGTGCCATCAGTGGGTCAGCGGGGGGGCAAGAGACCCAGTACTTC,CAISGSAGGQETQYF,TRBV10-3,NA,TRBJ2-5,TRBD2
TGCGCCAGCAGTGAATACAGGGTAAAGGATGAGCAGTTCTTC,CASSEYRVKDEQFF,TRBV10-1,NA,TRBJ2-1,NA
TGTGCCAGCAGCTTGCCTCTCGGGACAGGCCGAAACGAGCAGTACTTC,CASSLPLGTGRNEQYF,TRBV5-4,NA,TRBJ2-7,TRBD1
TGTGCCAGCAGTCGACAGATGAACACTGAAGCTTTCTTT,CASSRQMNTEAFF,TRBV6-4,NA,TRBJ1-1,NA
TGTGCCAGCTCGCCCGGTGGAAACACCATATATTTT,CASSPGGNTIYF,TRBV18,few,TRBJ1-3,NA
TGTGCCAGCTCAGCGGGCGAGACCCAGTACTTC,CASSAGETQYF,TRBV18,NA,TRBJ2-5,NA
TGTGCCAGCAAGTCCGGGACACGCGGCAATCAGCCCCAGCATTTT,CASKSGTRGNQPQHF,TRBV2,NA,TRBJ1-5,NA
TGTGCCAGCAGCGGACGACAGGCGCGAGCTAACTATGGCTACACCTTC,CASSGRQARANYGYTF,TRBV9,NA,TRBJ1-2,NA
TGCAGTGCGAGTCCTGGAAACACCATATATTTT,CSASPGNTIYF,TRBV20-1,NA,TRBJ1-3,NA
TGTGCCGCTACGACTGTGGAGAACACTGAAGCTTTCTTT,CAATTVENTEAFF,TRBV19,NA,TRBJ1-1,NA
TGCAGTGCTAAGAGGGAGGAGACCCAGTACTTC,CSAKREETQYF,TRBV20-1,NA,TRBJ2-5,NA
TGCAGCGCCGCGGGGGGCGGACTAGGCGAGCAGTACTTC,CSAAGGGLGEQYF,TRBV29-1,NA,TRBJ2-7,TRBD2
TGTGCCAGCAGTGAGGGGCGACGTTCGCCCCAGCATTTT,CASSEGRRSPQHF,TRBV6-1,few,TRBJ1-5,NA
TGTGCCTGGATTTCGCGATTTCCTAATTCACCCCTCCACTTT,CAWISRFPNSPLHF,TRBV30,NA,TRBJ1-6,NA
TGCGCCAGCAGCTTGCCCGGGACCTACGAGCAGTACTTC,CASSLPGTYEQYF,TRBV5-1,once,TRBJ2-7,NA
TGTGCCACCAGCAGGGCCGGGACAGGGGGCTTGCACGAGCAGTACTTC,CATSRAGTGGLHEQYF,TRBV15,NA,TRBJ2-7,TRBD1
TGTGCCAGCAGCTTAAACAGGGCGGTGGGTGAGCAGTACTTC,CASSLNRAVGEQYF,TRBV7-6,NA,TRBJ2-7,NA
TGTGCCAGTAGTATAGCTCATCTTAGGACAGCACGCCTCCACTATGGCTACACCTTC,CASSIAHLRTARLHYGYTF,TRBV19,NA,TRBJ1-2,NA